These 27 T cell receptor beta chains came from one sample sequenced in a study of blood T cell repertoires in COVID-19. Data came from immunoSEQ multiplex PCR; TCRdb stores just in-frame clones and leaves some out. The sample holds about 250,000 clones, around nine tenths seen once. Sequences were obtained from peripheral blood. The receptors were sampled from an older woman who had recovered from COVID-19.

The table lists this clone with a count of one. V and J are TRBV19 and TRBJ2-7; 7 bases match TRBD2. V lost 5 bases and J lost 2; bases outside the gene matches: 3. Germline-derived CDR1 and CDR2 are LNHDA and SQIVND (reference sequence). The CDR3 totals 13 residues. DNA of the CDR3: TGTGCCAGTAGTGGGGGGGGAACCTACGAGCAGTACTTC. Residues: CASSGGGTYEQYF.

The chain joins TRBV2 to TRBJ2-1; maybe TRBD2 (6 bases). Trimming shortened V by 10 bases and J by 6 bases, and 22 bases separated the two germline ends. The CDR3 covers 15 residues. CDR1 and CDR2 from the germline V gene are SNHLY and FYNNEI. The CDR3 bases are TGTGCCACATCCGGGGGATTCGGTCCTGGCAATGAGCAGTTCTTC. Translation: CATSGGFGPGNEQFF. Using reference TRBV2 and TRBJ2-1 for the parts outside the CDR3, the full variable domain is EPEVTQTPSHQVTQMGQEVILRCVPISNHLYFYWYRQILGQKVEFLVSFYNNEISEKSEIFDDQFSVERPDGSNFTLKIRSTKLEDSAMYFCATSGGFGPGNEQFFGPGTRLTVL.

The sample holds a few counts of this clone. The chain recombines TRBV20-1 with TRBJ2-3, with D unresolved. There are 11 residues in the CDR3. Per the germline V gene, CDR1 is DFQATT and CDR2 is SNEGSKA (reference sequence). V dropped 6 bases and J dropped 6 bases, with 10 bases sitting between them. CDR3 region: CSAYSPDTQYF. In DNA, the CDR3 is TGCAGTGCCTATTCCCCGGATACGCAGTATTTT.

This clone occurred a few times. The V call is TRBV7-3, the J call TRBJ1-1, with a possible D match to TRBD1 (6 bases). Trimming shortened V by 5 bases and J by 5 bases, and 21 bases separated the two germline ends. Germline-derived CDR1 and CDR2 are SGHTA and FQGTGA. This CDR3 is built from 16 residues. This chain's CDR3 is CASSPRGGRVRTEAFF. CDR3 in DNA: TGTGCCAGCAGCCCCAGGGGAGGGAGGGTTAGGACTGAAGCTTTCTTT.

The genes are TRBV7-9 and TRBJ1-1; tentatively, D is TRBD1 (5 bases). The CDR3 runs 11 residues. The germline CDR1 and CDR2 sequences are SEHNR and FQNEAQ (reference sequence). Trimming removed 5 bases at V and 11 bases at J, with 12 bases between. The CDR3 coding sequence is TGTGCCAGCAGCCGACAGACCAGGGCTTTCTTT. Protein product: CASSRQTRAFF. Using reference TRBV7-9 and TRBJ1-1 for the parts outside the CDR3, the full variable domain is DTGVSQNPRHKITKRGQNVTFRCDPISEHNRLYWYRQTLGQGPEFLTYFQNEAQLEKSRLLSDRFSAERPKGSFSTLEIQRTEQGDSAMYLCASSRQTRAFFGQGTRLTVV.

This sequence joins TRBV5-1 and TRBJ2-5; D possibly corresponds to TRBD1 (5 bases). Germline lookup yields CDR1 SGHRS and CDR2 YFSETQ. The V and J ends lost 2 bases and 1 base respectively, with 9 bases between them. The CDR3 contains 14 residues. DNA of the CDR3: TGCGCCAGCAGCTTCCAGGGCACCCAAGAGACCCAGTACTTC. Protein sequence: CASSFQGTQETQYF. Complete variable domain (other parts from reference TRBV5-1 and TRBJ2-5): KAGVTQTPRYLIKTRGQQVTLSCSPISGHRSVSWYQQTPGQGLQFLFEYFSETQRNKGNFPGRFSGRQFSNSRSEMNVSTLELGDSALYLCASSFQGTQETQYFGPGTRLLVL.

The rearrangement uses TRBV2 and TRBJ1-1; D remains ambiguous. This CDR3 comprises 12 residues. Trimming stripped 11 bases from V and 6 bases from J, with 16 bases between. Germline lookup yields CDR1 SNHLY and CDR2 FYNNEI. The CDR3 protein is CAGREYRAEAFF. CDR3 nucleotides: TGTGCCGGGCGGGAGTATCGCGCTGAAGCTTTCTTT.

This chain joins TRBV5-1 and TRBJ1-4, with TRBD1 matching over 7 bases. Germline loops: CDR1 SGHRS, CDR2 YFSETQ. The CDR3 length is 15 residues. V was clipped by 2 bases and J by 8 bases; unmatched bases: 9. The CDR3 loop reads CASSLVTGVNEKLFF. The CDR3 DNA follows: TGCGCCAGCAGCTTAGTCACAGGGGTGAACGAAAAACTGTTTTTT.

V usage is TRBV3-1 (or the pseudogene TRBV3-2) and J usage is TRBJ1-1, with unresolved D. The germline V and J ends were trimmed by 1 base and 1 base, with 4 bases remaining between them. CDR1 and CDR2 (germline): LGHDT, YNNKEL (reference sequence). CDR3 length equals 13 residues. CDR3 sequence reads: CASSQVQNTEAFF. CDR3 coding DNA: TGTGCCAGCAGCCAAGTCCAGAACACTGAAGCTTTCTTT.

This chain's CDR3 is CASRIDRGSGNTIYF. The CDR3 DNA reads as TGTGCCAGCAGGATTGACAGGGGCTCTGGAAACACCATATATTTT. This sequence joins TRBV6-5 and TRBJ1-3; 8 bases match TRBD1. The CDR3 runs 15 residues. The V and J ends lost 6 bases and 0 bases, in that order; junction bases with no gene match: 4. Germline-derived CDR1 and CDR2 are MNHEY and SVGAGI.

In DNA form, the CDR3 reads TGTGCCAGCAGCTTAAATAGCGGGGGGGCCCACGGGGAGCTGTTTTTT. It is translated as CASSLNSGGAHGELFF. The rearrangement joins TRBV7-6 to TRBJ2-2, with 11 bases identical to TRBD2. Germline CDR1 SGHVS, CDR2 FNYEAQ. CDR3 length: 16 amino acids. The V and J ends lost 2 bases and 7 bases, in that order; junction bases with no gene match: 6. The full variable domain, rest sourced from reference TRBV7-6 and TRBJ2-2, is GAGVSQSPRYKVTKRGQDVALRCDPISGHVSLYWYRQALGQGPEFLTYFNYEAQQDKSGLPNDRFSAERPEGSISTLTIQRTEQRDSAMYRCASSLNSGGAHGELFFGEGSRLTVL.

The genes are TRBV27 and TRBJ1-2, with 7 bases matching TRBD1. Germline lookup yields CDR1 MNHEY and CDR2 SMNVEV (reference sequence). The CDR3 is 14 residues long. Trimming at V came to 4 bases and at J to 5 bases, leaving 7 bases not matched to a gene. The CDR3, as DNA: TGTGCCAGCAGTTCAAGGACAGGAGTTTATGGCTACACCTTC. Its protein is CASSSRTGVYGYTF.

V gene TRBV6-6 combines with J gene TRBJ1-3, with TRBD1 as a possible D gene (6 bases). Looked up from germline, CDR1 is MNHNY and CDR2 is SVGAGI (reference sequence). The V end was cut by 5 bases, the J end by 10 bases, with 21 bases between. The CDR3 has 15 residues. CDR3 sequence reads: CASSPTQTRGGTIYF. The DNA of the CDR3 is TGTGCCAGCAGTCCCACCCAGACTCGAGGGGGAACCATATATTTT.

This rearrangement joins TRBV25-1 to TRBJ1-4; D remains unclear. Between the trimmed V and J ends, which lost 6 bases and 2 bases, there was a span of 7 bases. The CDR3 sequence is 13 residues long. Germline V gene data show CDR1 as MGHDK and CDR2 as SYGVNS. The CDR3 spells CASRQRTNEKLFF. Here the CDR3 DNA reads TGTGCCAGCAGGCAGAGGACTAATGAAAAACTGTTTTTT.

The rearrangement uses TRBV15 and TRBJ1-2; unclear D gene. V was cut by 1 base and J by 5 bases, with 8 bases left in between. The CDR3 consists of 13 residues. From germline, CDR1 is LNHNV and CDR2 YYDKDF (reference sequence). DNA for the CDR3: TGTGCCACCAGCAGAGGTGATCGGTATGGCTACACCTTC. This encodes CATSRGDRYGYTF.

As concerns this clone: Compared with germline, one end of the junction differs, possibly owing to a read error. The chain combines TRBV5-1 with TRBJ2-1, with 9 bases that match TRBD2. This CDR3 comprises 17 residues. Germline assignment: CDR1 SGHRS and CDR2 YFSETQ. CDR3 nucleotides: TGCGCCCGCAGCTTGGGCGGGGGGGTTAGTTCGTACAATGAGCAGTTCTTC. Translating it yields CARSLGGGVSSYNEQFF.

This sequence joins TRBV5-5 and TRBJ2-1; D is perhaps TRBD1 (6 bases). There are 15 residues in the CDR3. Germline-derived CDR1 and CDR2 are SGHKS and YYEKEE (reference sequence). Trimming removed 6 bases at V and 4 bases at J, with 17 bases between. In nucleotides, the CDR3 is TGTGCCAGCACCCCGGCGACAGGAGAATACAATGAGCAGTTCTTC. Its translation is CASTPATGEYNEQFF.

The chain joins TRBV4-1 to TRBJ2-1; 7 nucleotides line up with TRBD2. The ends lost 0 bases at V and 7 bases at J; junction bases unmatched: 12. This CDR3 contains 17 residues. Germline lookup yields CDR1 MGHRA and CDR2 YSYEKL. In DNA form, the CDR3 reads TGCGCCAGCAGCCAAGATAAGTGGCGGGCGGGGGAAAATGAGCAGTTCTTC. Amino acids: CASSQDKWRAGENEQFF.

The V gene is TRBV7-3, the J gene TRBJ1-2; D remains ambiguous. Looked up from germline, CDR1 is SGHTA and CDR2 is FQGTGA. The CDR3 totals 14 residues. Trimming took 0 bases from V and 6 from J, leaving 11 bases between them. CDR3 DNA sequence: TGTGCCAGCAGCTTAACGTTAGTCGGGGATGGCTACACCTTC. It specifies CASSLTLVGDGYTF.

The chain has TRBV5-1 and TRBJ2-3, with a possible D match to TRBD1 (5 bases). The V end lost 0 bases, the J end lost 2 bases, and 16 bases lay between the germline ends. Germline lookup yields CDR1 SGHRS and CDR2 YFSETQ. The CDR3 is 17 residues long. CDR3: CASSLGQGWSNTDTQYF. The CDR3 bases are TGCGCCAGCAGCTTGGGCCAGGGTTGGTCCAACACAGATACGCAGTATTTT.

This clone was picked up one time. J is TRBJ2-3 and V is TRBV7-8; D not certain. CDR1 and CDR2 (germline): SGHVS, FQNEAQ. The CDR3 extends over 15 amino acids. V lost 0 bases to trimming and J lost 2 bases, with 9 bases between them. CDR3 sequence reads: CASSLAVGVTDTQYF. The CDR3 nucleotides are TGTGCCAGCAGCTTAGCGGTGGGCGTCACAGATACGCAGTATTTT.

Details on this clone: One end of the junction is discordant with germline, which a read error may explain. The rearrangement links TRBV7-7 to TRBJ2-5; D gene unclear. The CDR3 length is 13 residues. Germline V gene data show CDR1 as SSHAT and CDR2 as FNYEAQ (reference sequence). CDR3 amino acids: CASSQGVRETQYF. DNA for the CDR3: TGTGCTAGCAGCCAAGGAGTACGGGAGACCCAGTACTTC. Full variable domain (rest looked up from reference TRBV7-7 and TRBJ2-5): GAGVSQSPRYKVTKRGQDVTLRCDPISSHATLYWYQQALGQGPEFLTYFNYEAQPDKSGLPSDRFSAERPEGSISTLTIQRTEQRDSAMYRCASSQGVRETQYFGPGTRLLVL.

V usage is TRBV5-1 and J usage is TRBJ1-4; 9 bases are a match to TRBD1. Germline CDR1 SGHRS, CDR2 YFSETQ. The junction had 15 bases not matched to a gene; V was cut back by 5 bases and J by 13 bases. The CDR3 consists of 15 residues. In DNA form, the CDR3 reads TGCGCCAGCAGACCGACCGGGACAGGGCGGGAGGCACTGTTTTTT. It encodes CASRPTGTGREALFF.

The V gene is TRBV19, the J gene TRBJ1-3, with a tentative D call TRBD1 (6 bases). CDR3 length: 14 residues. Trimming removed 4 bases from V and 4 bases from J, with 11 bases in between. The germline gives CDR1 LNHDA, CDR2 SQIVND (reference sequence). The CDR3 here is CASSTRGAGNTIYF. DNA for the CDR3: TGTGCCAGTAGTACCAGGGGTGCCGGAAACACCATATATTTT.

The CDR3 protein is CASSLQEGVGGYTF. The CDR3 nucleotides are TGTGCCAGCAGCCTCCAGGAGGGAGTAGGCGGCTACACCTTC. The V call is TRBV14, the J call TRBJ1-2; D not resolved. Trimming cost V 4 bases and J 8 bases, with 17 bases left between them. Per the germline V gene, CDR1 is SGHDN and CDR2 is FVKESK. The CDR3 totals 14 residues.

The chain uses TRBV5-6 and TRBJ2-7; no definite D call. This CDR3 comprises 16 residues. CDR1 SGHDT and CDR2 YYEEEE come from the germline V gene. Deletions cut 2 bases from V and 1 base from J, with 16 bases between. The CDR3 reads CASSFDPSVRSYEQYF. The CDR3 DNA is TGTGCCAGCAGCTTCGACCCCAGCGTTCGATCCTACGAGCAGTACTTC.

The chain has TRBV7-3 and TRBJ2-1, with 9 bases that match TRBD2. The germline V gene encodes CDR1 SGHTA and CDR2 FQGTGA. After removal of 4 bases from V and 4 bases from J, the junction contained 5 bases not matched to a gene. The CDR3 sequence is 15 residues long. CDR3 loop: CASSSGLALYNEQFF. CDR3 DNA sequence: TGTGCCAGCAGCTCGGGACTAGCTCTTTACAATGAGCAGTTCTTC.